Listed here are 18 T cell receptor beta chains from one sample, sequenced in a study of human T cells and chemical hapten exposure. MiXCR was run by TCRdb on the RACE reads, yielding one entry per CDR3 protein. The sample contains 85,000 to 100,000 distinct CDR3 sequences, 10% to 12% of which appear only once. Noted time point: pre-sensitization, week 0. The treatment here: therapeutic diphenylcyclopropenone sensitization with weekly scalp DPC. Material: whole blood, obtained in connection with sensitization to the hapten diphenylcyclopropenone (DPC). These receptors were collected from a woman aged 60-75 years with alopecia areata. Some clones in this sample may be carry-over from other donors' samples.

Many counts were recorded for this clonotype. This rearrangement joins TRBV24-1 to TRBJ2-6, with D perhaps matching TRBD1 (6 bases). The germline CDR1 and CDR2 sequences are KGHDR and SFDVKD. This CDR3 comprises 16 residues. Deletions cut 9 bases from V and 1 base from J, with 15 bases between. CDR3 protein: CATLQWTESGANVLTF. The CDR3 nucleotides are TGTGCCACCCTGCAGTGGACAGAATCTGGGGCCAACGTCCTGACTTTC.

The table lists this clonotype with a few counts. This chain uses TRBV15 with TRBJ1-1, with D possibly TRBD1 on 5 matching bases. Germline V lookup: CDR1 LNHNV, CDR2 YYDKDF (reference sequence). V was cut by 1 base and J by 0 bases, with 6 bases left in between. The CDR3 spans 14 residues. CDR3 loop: CATSRVGLNTEAFF. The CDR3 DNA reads TGTGCCACCAGCAGAGTGGGACTGAACACTGAAGCTTTCTTT.

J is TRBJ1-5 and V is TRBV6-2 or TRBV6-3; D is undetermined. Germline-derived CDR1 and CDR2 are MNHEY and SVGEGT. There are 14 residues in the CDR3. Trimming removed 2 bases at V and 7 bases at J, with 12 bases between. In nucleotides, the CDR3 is TGTGCCAGCAGTTACGCCCTGGGATGGCAGCCCCAGCATTTT. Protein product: CASSYALGWQPQHF.

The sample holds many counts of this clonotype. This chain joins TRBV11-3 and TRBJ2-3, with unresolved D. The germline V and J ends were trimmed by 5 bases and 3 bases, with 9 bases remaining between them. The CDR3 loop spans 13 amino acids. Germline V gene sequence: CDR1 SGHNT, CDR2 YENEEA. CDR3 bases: TGTGCCAGCAGCGAACAACAGACAGATACGCAGTATTTT. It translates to CASSEQQTDTQYF.

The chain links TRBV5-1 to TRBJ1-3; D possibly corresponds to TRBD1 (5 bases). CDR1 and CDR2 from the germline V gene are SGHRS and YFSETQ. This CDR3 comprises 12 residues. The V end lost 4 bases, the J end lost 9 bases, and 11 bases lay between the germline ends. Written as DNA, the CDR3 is TGCGCCAGCAGCGCAGACAGAGGCACCATATATTTT. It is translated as CASSADRGTIYF.

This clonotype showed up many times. The CDR3 reads CASSLASFWTNEKLFF. For the CDR3, the DNA is TGTGCCAGCAGTTTAGCCTCTTTTTGGACTAATGAAAAACTGTTTTTT. The chain uses TRBV12-3 or TRBV12-4 and TRBJ1-4; D is undetermined. The V end was cut by 0 bases, the J end by 2 bases, with 10 bases between. The CDR3 runs 16 residues.

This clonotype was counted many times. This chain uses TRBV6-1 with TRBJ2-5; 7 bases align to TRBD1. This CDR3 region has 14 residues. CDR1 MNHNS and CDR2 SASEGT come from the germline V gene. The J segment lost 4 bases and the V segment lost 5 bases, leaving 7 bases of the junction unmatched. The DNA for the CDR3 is TGTGCCAGCAGTCGACAGGGTAGTCGAGAGACCCAGTACTTC. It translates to CASSRQGSRETQYF.

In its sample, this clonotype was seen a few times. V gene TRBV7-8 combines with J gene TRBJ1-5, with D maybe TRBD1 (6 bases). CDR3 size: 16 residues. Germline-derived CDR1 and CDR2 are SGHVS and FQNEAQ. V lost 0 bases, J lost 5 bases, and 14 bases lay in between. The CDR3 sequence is CASSLAYWGRDQPQHF. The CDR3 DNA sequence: TGTGCCAGCAGCTTAGCGTATTGGGGGCGGGATCAGCCCCAGCATTTT.

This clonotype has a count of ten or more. The CDR3 loop reads CASSQVLAGRYEQYF. The CDR3 DNA reads as TGTGCCAGCAGCCAGGTGCTAGCGGGGAGATACGAGCAGTACTTC. The chain carries TRBV3-1 and TRBJ2-7; 9 bases map to TRBD2. The V and J ends lost 3 bases and 4 bases, in that order; junction bases with no gene match: 7. The CDR3 is made up of 15 amino acids. Germline values: CDR1 LGHDT, CDR2 YNNKEL (reference sequence).

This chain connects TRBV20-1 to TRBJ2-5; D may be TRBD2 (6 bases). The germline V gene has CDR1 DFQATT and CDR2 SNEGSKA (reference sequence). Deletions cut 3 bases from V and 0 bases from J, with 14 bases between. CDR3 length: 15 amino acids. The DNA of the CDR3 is TGCAGTGCTAGGCCCGGGACTCCCAACCAAGAGACCCAGTACTTC. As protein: CSARPGTPNQETQYF.

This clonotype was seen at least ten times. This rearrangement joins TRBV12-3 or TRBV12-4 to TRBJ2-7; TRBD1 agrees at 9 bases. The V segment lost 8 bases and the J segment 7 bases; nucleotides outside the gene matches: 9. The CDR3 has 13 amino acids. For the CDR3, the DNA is TGTGCCAGCGGAGGACAGGGGCCGGGGGAGCAGTACTTC. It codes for CASGGQGPGEQYF.

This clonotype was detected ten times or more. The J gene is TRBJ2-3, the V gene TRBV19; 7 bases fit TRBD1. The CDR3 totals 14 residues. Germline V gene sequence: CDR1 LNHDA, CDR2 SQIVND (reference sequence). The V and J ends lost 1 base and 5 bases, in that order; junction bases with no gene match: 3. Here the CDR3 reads CASSIGQGGDTQYF. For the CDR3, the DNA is TGTGCCAGTAGTATAGGACAGGGCGGAGATACGCAGTATTTT.

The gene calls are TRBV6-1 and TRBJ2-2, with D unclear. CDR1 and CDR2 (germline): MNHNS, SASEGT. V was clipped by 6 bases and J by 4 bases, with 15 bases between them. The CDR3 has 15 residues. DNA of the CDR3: TGTGCCAGCAGCTCCGCTGGGCTGCTCACCGGGGAGCTGTTTTTT. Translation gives CASSSAGLLTGELFF.

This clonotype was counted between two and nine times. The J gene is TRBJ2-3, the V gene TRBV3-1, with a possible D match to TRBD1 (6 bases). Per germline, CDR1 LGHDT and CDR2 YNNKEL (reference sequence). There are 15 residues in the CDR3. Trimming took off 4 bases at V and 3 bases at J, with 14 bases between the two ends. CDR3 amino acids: CASSPVTGRTDTQYF. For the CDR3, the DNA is TGTGCCAGCAGCCCTGTGACAGGACGGACAGATACGCAGTATTTT.

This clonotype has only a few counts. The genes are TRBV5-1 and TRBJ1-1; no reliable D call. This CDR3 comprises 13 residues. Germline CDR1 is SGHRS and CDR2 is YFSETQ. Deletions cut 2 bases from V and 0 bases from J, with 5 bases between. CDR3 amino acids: CASSFYVNTEAFF. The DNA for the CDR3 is TGCGCCAGCAGCTTTTACGTGAACACTGAAGCTTTCTTT.

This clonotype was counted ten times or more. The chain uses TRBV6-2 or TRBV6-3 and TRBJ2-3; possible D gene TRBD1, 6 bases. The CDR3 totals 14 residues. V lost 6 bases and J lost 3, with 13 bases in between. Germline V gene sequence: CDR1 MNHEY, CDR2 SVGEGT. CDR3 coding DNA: TGTGCCAGCAGACAGGGTTTCGTGACAGATACGCAGTATTTT. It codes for CASRQGFVTDTQYF.

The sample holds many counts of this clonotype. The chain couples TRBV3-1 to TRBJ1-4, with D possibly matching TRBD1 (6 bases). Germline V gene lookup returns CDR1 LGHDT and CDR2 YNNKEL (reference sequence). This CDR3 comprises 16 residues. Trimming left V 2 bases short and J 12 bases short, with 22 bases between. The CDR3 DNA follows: TGTGCCAGCAGCCAATACCGAGGGGGAATCCAAAGGGAACTGTTTTTT. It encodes CASSQYRGGIQRELFF.

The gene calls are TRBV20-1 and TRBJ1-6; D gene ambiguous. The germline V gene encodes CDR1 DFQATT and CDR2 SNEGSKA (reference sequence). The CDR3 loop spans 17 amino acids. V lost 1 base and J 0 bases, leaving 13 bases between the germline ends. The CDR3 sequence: CSARGGGKSSYNSPLHF. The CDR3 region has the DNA TGCAGTGCTAGAGGTGGAGGGAAGAGCTCCTATAATTCACCCCTCCACTTT.